The present entry profiles one T cell receptor (beta chain) with its context. This record comes from a study of cytomegalovirus exposure and HLA in healthy donors. Primers included in the PCR were 60 Vbeta and 13 Jbeta primers. This table comes from immunoSEQ multiplex PCR, and its TCRdb copy is limited to in-frame clones, with some not included. This table lists 220,000 or so clones. While unrecorded immune exposures were likely, the donors were nominally healthy when sampled. This CDR3 has 13 residues. V lost 6 bases, J lost 0 bases, and 1 base stayed unmatched. Germline CDR1 SNHLY, CDR2 FYNNEI. This TCR came from a girl aged 2 to 9 in good health and CMV-seropositive. The chain combines TRBV2 with TRBJ1-2; 7 bases agree with TRBD1. Input material: PBMCs. CDR3 in amino acids: CASRGQTNYGYTF. Here the CDR3 DNA reads TGTGCCAGCAGGGGACAGACTAACTATGGCTACACCTTC.